This section outlines one TCR beta chain sequence together with its context. No antigen is known for it. The source of the sample is a study of shared clonotypes between healthy human individuals. About the study: The study drew on a couple of women and a few men aged 18 to 49 as donors. Study-wide results and caveats: The generation probabilities recorded for non-shared clonotypes fell below those of clonotypes shared by all four donors. It was the few donors that limited the genetic and exposure-history diversity represented.

From germline, CDR1 is MNHEY and CDR2 SVGAGI. V trimming: 6 bases; J trimming: 4 bases; junction bases outside the gene matches: 4. There are 14 residues in the CDR3. Profiling relied on immunoSEQ multiplex PCR, and the TCRdb table lists in-frame clones only, not all of them. Of 2.3 million or so clones in the sample, approximately 95% were seen once. The chain employs TRBV6-5 and TRBJ2-1; 9 nucleotides line up with TRBD2. The clonotype was recovered from a man aged 18 to 35 in good health. Some clones in this sample may be carry-over from other donors' samples. Sequenced input: naive CD4+ T cells from PBMCs. Subset in this sample: CD45RA+ positively selected. DNA of the CDR3: TGTGCCAGCAGAGGGGGACTAGCATACAATGAGCAGTTCTTC. Translating it yields CASRGGLAYNEQFF.